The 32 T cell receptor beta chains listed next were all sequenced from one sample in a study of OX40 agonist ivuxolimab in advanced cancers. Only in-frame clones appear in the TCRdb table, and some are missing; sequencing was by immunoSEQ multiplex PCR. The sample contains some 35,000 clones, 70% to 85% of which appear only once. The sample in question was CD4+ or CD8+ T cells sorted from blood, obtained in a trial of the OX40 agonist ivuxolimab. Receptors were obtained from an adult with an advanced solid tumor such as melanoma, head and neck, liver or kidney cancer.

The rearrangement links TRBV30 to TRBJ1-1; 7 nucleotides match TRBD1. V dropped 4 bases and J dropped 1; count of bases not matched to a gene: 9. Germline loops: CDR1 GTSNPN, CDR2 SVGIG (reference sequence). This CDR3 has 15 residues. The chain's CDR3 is CAWTFARTGNTEAFF. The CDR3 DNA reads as TGTGCCTGGACCTTCGCCCGGACAGGGAACACTGAAGCTTTCTTT.

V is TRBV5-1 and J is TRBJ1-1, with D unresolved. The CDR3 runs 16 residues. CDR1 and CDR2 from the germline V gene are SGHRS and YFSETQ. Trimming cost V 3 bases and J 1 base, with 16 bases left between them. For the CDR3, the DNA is TGCGCCAGCAGCTCCGGACCGGGCCGAGGGAACACTGAAGCTTTCTTT. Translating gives CASSSGPGRGNTEAFF.

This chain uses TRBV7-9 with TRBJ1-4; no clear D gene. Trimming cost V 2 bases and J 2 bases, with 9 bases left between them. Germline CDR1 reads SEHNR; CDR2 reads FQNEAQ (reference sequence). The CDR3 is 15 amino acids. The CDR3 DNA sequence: TGTGCCAGCAGCTTAAAGGCCCTGACTAATGAAAAACTGTTTTTT. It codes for CASSLKALTNEKLFF.

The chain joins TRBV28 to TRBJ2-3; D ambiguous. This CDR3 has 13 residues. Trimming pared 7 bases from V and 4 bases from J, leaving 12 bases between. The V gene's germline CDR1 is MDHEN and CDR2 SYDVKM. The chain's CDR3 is CASTTPGSDTQYF. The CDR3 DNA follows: TGTGCCAGCACCACTCCCGGGTCAGATACGCAGTATTTT. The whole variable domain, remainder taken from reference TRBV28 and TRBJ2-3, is DVKVTQSSRYLVKRTGEKVFLECVQDMDHENMFWYRQDPGLGLRLIYFSYDVKMKEKGDIPEGYSVSREKKERFSLILESASTNQTSMYLCASTTPGSDTQYFGPGTRLTVL.

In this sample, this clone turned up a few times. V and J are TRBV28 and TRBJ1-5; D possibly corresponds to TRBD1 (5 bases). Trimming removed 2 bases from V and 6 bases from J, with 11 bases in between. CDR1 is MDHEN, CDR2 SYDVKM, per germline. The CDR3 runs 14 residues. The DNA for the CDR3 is TGTGCCAGCAGTTTAGGGGCGTTAGGTCAGCCCCAGCATTTT. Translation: CASSLGALGQPQHF.

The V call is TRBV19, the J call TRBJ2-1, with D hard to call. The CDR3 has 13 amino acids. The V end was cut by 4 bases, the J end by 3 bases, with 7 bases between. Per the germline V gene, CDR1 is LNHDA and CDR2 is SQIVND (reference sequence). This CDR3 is CASSSAYYNEQFF. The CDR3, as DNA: TGTGCCAGTAGTAGTGCGTACTACAATGAGCAGTTCTTC.

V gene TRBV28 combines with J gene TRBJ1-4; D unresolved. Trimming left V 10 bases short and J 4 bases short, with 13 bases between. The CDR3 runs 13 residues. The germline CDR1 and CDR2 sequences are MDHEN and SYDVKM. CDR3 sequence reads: CATSEEGNEKLFF. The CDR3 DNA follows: TGTGCCACCTCAGAAGAGGGTAATGAAAAACTGTTTTTT.

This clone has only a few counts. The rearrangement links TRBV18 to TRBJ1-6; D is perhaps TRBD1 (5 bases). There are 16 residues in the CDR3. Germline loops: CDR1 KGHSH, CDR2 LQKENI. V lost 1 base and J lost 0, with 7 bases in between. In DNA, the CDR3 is TGTGCCAGCTCACCACGGGACCGCTCCTATAATTCACCCCTCCACTTT. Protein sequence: CASSPRDRSYNSPLHF. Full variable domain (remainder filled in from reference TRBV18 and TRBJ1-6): NAGVMQNPRHLVRRRGQEARLRCSPMKGHSHVYWYRQLPEEGLKFMVYLQKENIIDESGMPKERFSAEFPKEGPSILRIQQVVRGDSAAYFCASSPRDRSYNSPLHFGNGTRLTVT.

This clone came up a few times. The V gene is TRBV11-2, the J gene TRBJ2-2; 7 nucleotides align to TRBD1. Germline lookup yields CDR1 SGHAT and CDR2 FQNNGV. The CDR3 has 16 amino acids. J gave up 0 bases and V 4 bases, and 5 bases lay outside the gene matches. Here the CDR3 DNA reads TGTGCCAGCAGCTCGTACAGGGGAACGAACACCGGGGAGCTGTTTTTT. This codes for CASSSYRGTNTGELFF.

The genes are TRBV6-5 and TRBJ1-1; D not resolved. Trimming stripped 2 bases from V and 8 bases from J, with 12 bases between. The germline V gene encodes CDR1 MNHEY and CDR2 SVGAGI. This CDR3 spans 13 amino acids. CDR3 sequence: CASSYGRTNEAFF. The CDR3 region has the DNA TGTGCCAGCAGTTACGGCAGAACTAACGAAGCTTTCTTT.

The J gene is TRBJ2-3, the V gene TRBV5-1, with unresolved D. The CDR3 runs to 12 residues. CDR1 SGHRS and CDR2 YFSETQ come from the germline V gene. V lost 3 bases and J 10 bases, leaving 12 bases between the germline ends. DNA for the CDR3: TGCGCCAGCAGCTCCAAAAGTTCAGCGCAGTATTTT. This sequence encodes CASSSKSSAQYF.

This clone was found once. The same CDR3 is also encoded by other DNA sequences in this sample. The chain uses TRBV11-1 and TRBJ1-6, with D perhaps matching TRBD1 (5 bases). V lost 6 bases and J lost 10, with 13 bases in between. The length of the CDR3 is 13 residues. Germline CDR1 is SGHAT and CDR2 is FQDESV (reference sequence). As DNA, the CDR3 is TGTGCCAGCAGTTTTCCGGGGGTGTCACCCCTCCACTTT. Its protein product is CASSFPGVSPLHF.

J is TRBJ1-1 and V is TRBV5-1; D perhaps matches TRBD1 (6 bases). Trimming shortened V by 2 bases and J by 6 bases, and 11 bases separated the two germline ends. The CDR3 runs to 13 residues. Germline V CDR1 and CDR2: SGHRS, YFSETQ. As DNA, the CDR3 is TGCGCCAGCAGCTTCCCGGGGGGCTCTGAAGCTTTCTTT. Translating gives CASSFPGGSEAFF.

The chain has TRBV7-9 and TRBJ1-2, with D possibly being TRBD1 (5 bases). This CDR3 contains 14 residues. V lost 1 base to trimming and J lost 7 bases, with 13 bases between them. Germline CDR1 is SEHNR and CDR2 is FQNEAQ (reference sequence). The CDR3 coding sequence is TGTGCCAGCAGCTTAGTACGGGGCGTCGGTGGCTACACCTTC. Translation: CASSLVRGVGGYTF. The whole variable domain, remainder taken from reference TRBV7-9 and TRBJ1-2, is DTGVSQNPRHKITKRGQNVTFRCDPISEHNRLYWYRQTLGQGPEFLTYFQNEAQLEKSRLLSDRFSAERPKGSFSTLEIQRTEQGDSAMYLCASSLVRGVGGYTFGSGTRLTVV.

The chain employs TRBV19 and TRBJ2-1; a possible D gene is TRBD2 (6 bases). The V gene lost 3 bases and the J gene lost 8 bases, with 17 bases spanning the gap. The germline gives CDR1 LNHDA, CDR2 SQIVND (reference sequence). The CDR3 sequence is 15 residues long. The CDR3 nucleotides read TGTGCCAGTAGTATGCTCGGGCAGGGCGGGGATGAGCAGTTCTTC. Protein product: CASSMLGQGGDEQFF.

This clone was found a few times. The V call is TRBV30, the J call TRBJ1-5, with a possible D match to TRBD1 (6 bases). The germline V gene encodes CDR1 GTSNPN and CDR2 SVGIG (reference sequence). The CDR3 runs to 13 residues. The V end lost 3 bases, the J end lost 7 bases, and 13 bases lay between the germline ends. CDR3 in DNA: TGTGCCTGGAGAGGACAGCCTAGCCAGCCCCAGCATTTT. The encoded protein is CAWRGQPSQPQHF.

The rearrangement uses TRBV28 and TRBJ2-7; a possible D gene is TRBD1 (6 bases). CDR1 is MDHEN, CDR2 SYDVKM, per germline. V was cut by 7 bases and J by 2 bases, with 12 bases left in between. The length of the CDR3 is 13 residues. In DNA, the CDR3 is TGTGCCAGCATCCGGACAGATACCTACGAGCAGTACTTC. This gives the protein CASIRTDTYEQYF.

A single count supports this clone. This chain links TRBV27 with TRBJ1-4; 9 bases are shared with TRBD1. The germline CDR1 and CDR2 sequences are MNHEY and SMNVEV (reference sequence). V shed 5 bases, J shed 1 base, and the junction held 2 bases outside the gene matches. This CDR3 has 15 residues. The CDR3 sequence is CASSGTGRTNEKLFF. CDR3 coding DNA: TGTGCCAGCAGTGGGACAGGGCGAACTAATGAAAAACTGTTTTTT.

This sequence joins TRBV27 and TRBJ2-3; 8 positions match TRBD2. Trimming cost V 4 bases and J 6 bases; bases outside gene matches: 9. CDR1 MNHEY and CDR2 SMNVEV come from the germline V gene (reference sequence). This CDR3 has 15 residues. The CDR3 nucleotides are TGTGCCAGCAGTTCCCCTCAGCGGGGGCCCGATACGCAGTATTTT. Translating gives CASSSPQRGPDTQYF.

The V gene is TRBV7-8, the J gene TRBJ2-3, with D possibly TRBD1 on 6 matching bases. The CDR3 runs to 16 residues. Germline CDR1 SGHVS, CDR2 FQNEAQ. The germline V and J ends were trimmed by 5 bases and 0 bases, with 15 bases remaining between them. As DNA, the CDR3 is TGTGCCAGCAGCCTCTGGGACACCCCGAGCACAGATACGCAGTATTTT. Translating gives CASSLWDTPSTDTQYF. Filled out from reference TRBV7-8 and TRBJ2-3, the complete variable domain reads GAGVSQSPRYKVAKRGQDVALRCDPISGHVSLFWYQQALGQGPEFLTYFQNEAQLDKSGLPSDRFFAERPEGSVSTLKIQRTQQEDSAVYLCASSLWDTPSTDTQYFGPGTRLTVL.

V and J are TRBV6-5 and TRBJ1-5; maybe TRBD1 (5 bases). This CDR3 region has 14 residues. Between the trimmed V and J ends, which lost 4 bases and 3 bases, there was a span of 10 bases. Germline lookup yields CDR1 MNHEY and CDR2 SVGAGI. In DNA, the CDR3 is TGTGCCAGCAGTTCCAGACAGCCCAATCAGCCCCAGCATTTT. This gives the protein CASSSRQPNQPQHF.

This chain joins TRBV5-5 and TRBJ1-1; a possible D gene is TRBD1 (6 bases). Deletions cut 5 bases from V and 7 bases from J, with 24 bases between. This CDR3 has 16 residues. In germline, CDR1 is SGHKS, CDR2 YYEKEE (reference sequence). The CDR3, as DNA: TGTGCCAGCAGACGATTTCAGGGACAAGCGTATGATGAAGCTTTCTTT. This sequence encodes CASRRFQGQAYDEAFF.

The CDR3, as DNA: TGTGCCAGCAGCCCTTATTTAAACGATGGCTACACCTTC. This translates into CASSPYLNDGYTF. The rearrangement links TRBV7-6 to TRBJ1-2, with D hard to call. The CDR3 is 13 amino acids. Trimming shortened V by 5 bases and J by 6 bases, and 13 bases separated the two germline ends. From germline, CDR1 is SGHVS and CDR2 FNYEAQ.

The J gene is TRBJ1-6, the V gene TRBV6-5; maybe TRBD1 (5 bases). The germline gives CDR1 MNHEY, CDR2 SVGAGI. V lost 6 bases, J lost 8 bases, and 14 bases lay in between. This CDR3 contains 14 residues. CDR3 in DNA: TGTGCCAGCAGAAAAGGGTGGGGCGATTCACCCCTCCACTTT. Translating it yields CASRKGWGDSPLHF.

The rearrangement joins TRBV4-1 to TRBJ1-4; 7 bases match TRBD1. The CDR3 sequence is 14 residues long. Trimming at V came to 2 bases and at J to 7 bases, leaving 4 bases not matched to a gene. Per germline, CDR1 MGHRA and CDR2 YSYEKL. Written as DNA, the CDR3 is TGCGCCAGCAGCCAACAGGGGGGTAGTGAAAAACTGTTTTTT. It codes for CASSQQGGSEKLFF.

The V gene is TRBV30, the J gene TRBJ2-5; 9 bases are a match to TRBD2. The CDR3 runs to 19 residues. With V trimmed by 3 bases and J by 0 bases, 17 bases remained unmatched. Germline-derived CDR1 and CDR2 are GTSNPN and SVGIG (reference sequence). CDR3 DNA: TGTGCCTGGAGATTCGTGAAGCGGGGGGCAGGGAAGTACCAAGAGACCCAGTACTTC. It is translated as CAWRFVKRGAGKYQETQYF.

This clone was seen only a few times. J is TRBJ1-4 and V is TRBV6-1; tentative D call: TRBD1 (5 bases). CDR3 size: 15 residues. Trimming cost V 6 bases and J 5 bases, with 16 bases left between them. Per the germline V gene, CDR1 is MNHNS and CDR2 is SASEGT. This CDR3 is CASRPPGRLNEKLFF. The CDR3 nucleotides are TGTGCCAGCAGACCCCCGGGACGGCTGAATGAAAAACTGTTTTTT.

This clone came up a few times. This CDR3 reads CASSLVGSSYNEQFF. In DNA form, the CDR3 reads TGTGCCAGCAGCTTGGTAGGGAGCTCCTACAATGAGCAGTTCTTC. This chain connects TRBV5-8 to TRBJ2-1; D might be TRBD2 (5 bases). Germline V CDR1 and CDR2: SGHTS, YDEGEE. CDR3 length: 15 amino acids. Trimming shortened V by 0 bases and J by 0 bases, and 7 bases separated the two germline ends. Drawing the rest from reference TRBV5-8 and TRBJ2-1, the complete variable domain is EAGVTQSPTHLIKTRGQQATLRCSPISGHTSVYWYQQALGLGLQFLLWYDEGEERNRGNFPPRFSGRQFPNYSSELNVNALELEDSALYLCASSLVGSSYNEQFFGPGTRLTVL.

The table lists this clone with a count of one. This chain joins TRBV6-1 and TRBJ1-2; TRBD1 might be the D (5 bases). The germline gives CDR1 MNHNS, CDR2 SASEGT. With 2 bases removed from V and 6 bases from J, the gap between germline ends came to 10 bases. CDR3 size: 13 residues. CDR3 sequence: CASSESTGDGYTF. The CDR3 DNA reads TGTGCCAGCAGTGAATCAACAGGAGATGGCTACACCTTC.

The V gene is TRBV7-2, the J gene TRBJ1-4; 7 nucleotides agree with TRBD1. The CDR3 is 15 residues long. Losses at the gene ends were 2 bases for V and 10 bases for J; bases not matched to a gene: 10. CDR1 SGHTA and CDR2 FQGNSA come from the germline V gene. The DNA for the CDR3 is TGTGCCAGCAGCTTAAAAGGCAGGGGGGCAGGAAAACTGTTTTTT. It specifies CASSLKGRGAGKLFF.

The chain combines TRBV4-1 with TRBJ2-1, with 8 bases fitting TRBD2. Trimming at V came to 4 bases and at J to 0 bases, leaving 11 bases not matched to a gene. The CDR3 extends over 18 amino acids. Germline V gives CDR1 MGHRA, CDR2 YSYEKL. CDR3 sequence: CASSPTDTSGVSYNEQFF. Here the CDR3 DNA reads TGCGCCAGCAGCCCAACCGATACTAGCGGAGTCTCCTACAATGAGCAGTTCTTC.

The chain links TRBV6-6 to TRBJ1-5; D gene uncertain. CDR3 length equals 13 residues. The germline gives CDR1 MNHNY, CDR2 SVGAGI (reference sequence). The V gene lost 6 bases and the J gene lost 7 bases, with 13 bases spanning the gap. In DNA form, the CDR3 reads TGTGCCAGCAGCACCCTGGAAGGGCAGCCCCAGCATTTT. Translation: CASSTLEGQPQHF.